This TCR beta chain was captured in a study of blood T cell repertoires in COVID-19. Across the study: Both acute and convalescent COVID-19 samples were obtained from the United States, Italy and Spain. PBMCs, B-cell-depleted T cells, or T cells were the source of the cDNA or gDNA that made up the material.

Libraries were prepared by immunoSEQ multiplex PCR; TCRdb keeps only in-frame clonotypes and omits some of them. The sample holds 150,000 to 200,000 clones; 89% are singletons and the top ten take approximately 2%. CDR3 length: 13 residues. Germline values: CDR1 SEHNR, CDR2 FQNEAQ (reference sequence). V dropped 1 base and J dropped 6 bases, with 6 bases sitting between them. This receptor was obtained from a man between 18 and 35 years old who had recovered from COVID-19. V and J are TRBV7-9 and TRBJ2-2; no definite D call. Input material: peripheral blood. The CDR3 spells CASSLVGAGELFF. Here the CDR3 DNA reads TGTGCCAGCAGCTTAGTGGGCGCCGGGGAGCTGTTTTTT.